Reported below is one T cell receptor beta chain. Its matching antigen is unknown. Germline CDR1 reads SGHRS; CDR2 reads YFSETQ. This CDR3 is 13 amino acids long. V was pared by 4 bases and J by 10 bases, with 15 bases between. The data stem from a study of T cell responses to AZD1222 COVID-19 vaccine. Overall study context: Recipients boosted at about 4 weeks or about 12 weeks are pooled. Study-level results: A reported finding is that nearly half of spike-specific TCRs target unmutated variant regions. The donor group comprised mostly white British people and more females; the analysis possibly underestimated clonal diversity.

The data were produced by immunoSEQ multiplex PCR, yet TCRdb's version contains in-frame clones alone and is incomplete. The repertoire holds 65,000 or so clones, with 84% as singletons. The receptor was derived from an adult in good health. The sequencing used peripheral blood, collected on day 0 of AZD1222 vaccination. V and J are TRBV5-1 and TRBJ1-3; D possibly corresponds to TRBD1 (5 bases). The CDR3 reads CASSPEGPRTIYF. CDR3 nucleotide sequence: TGCGCCAGCAGCCCAGAGGGACCTCGAACCATATATTTT.